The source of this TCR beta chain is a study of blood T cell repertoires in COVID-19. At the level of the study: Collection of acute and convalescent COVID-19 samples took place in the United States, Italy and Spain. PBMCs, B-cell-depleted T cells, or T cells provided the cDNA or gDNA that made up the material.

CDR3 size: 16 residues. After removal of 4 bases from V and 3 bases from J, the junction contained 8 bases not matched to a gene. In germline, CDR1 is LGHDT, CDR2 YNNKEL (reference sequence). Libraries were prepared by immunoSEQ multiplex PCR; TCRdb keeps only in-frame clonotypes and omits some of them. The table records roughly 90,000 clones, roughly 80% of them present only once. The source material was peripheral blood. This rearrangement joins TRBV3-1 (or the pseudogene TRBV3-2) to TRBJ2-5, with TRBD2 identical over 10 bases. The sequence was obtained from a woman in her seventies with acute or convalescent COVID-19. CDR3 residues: CASSRPRTSGKETQYF. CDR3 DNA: TGTGCCAGCAGCCGCCCGAGGACTAGCGGCAAAGAGACCCAGTACTTC.